The sequence of this TCR beta chain was determined in a study of regulatory T cells in long-lasting Graves disease. Study background: More than 5 years of antithyroid drugs with positive TSH receptor antibodies defined persistent Graves' disease. Notes on the study in general: Favored usage of TRBV28, TRBJ1-2 and TRBJ2-5 was recorded in persistent disease.

The time point was: persistent/refractory GD, antithyroid drugs over 5 years with positive TRAb. PBMC RNA was the source of the TCR library. Tubes containing EDTA received roughly 10 milliliters of drawn peripheral blood. This clonotype was found many times. Its antigen is unidentified. Construction of TCR beta libraries relied on iRepertoire HTBI primers and on Arm-PCR targeting CDR3 regions. TCRdb ran MiXCR on the multiplex PCR reads and lists one entry per CDR3 protein. Among under 450,000 distinct CDR3 sequences listed, approximately 25% were seen once. The CDR3 extends over 17 amino acids. Trimming took 3 bases from V and 5 from J; bases not matched to a gene: 13. Germline CDR1 is MDHEN and CDR2 is SYDVKM.

This clonotype was sampled from a woman in her thirties or forties with Graves disease. The sequencing used peripheral blood mononuclear cells (PBMCs), collected when the disease was refractory, from a patient treated with antithyroid drugs. The J gene is TRBJ2-5, the V gene TRBV28; 9 nucleotides match TRBD2. CDR3 nucleotides: TGTGCCAGCAGTTTCATATTATTAGCGGGGGAGAAGGAGACCCAGTACTTC. Translated: CASSFILLAGEKETQYF.